This T cell receptor beta chain was sequenced in a study of T cell responses to AZD1222 COVID-19 vaccine listed by TCRdb under 2021. Notes on the research overall: Because spike-specific TCR depth and breadth did not differ between the two schedules, AZD1222 recipients who got a second dose at roughly 4 weeks were pooled with those who got a second dose at roughly 12 weeks. A total of 233 trial participants underwent TCR sequencing, of whom roughly 210 had received two doses of AZD1222 and roughly 26 had received two doses of the MenACWY control vaccine. Enrollment into the trials was organized by age into subgroups of 18-55, 56-69 and 70-plus years, and those subgroups contained approximately 160, 26 and 62 TCR-sequenced participants, respectively.

Reading the label with the study, this specimen's time point is: baseline before first vaccination. Vaccinee samples came from UK trials COV001 and COV002, including a single-blind randomized controlled phase 2/3 trial of AZD1222 (ChAdOx1 nCoV-19) in healthy adults. For TCRbeta chain sequencing, PBMC samples were collected from trial participants at day 0 and at day 28 after the second dose. The CDR3 regions of human TCRbeta chains were subjected to immunosequencing. As for the original processing: TCRs in the repertoires were matched against a reference library of SARS-CoV-2-specific TCRs that had been generated with the MIRA antigen-specificity platform. Breadth was defined as the fraction of unique TCRs that were SARS-CoV-2-associated, and depth was defined as the fraction of total T cells that were SARS-CoV-2-associated. Using the MIRA data, every spike-specific TCR was mapped to the spike region that the TCR reacted to and assigned to either a CD4 or a CD8 class. Log10-transformed breadth and depth values were compared by one-way ANOVA with Sidak's multiple comparisons tests. TCRdb's version of the immuneACCESS table is confined to in-frame rearrangements and falls short of the full clone set. An unresolved V gene accounts for under half of the shortfall where checked; the remainder is of unknown origin. That table gives V, J and clone size, and the DNA gave D and trimming. For this sample there are 100,000 to 150,000 clones; around 91% appear just once. Of the sample, around 3.1% is held by the ten largest clones.

CDR1 and CDR2 are drawn from the germline V gene: MNHEY, SVGEGT. The CDR3 holds 13 amino acids from the cysteine to the phenylalanine. Here the CDR3 DNA is all that survives: 39 bases in frame from base 1. From V the trimming removes 6 bases and from J it removes 4 bases, while the gene matches leave 4 bases of the junction unaccounted for. Study-wide findings and limitations: Participants were mostly white British and included more females than males, and it was suggested by the authors that clonal diversity may have been underestimated. Because no day 14 peak-response samples were available, repertoires were characterized only after the peak T cell response. Nearly half of unique spike-specific TCRs reportedly recognized epitopes outside regions mutated in the B.1.351 and B.1.1.7 variants. In the small 56-69-year group, the increase in depth fell short of significance, most likely because of low power. CD4 TCRs associated with the vaccine covered the entire spike protein, and the dominant responses were in regions 160-218 and 743-854. Conclusions about previously exposed vaccinees are limited, since just six or seven AZD1222 recipients were seropositive for SARS-CoV-2 at baseline. After two AZD1222 doses, spike-specific TCR breadth and depth were significantly higher than at day 0 and than in MenACWY recipients.

As to this clone: Its antigen specificity is not known. No much larger clonotype is one base removed from it; base qualities were not supplied.

Source: peripheral blood, taken on day 0 of AZD1222 vaccination. This TCR came from an adult in good health. The V gene is TRBV6-2 or TRBV6-3 and the J gene is TRBJ1-2, with 8 bases in between that match TRBD1. The DNA reads TGTGCCAGCAGCCCCGACAGGGGCTATGGCTACACCTTC. Its translation is CASSPDRGYGYTF.